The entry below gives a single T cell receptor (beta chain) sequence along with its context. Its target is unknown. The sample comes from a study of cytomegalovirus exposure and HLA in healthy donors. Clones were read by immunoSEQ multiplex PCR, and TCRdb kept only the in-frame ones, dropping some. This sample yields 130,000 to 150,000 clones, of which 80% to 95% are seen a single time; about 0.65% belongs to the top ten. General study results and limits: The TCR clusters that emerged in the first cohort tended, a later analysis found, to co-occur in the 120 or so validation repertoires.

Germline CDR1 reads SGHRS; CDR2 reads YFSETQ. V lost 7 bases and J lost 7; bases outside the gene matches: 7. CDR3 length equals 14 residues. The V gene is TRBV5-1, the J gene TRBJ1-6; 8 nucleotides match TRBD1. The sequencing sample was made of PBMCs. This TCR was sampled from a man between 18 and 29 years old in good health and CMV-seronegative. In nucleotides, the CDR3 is TGCGCCAGCGGAGATAGGACAGGGAATTCACCCCTCCACTTT. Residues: CASGDRTGNSPLHF.